A single sample gave rise to the 22 T cell receptor beta chains below, sequenced in a study of T cells in Graves' hyperthyroidism and ophthalmopathy. Amplified TCR beta CDR3 regions came from RNA transcripts. An initial round of RT-PCR targeting the TCR CDR3 relied on the HTBI primer set. TCRdb re-called the multiplex PCR reads with MiXCR, one entry per CDR3 protein. This table has roughly 600,000 distinct CDR3 sequences, more than 12% appearing once. Sequenced input: blood. The receptor set was obtained from a woman aged 50 to 65 with Graves' ophthalmopathy.

The chain combines TRBV24-1 with TRBJ2-1, with D perhaps TRBD2 (5 bases). CDR3 length: 13 amino acids. V was trimmed by 11 bases and J by 4 bases, leaving 14 bases between them. Germline lookup yields CDR1 KGHDR and CDR2 SFDVKD. In DNA form, the CDR3 reads TGTGCCATCGCTTCGCCGGGGTACAATGAGCAGTTCTTC. This codes for CAIASPGYNEQFF.

This clonotype was seen ten or more times. The chain is built from TRBV18 and TRBJ2-2; possible D gene TRBD1, 6 bases. The germline gives CDR1 KGHSH, CDR2 LQKENI. The germline V and J ends were trimmed by 3 bases and 3 bases, with 14 bases remaining between them. The CDR3 loop spans 16 amino acids. The CDR3 nucleotides read TGTGCCAGCTCACCGTCCCGACAGGAGTACACCGGGGAGCTGTTTTTT. Amino acid sequence: CASSPSRQEYTGELFF. Filled out from reference TRBV18 and TRBJ2-2, the complete variable domain reads NAGVMQNPRHLVRRRGQEARLRCSPMKGHSHVYWYRQLPEEGLKFMVYLQKENIIDESGMPKERFSAEFPKEGPSILRIQQVVRGDSAAYFCASSPSRQEYTGELFFGEGSRLTVL.

This clonotype was observed at least ten times. J is TRBJ1-6 and V is TRBV20-1; the match to TRBD1 covers 8 bases. V was pared by 5 bases and J by 10 bases, with 4 bases of the junction left unmatched. There are 12 residues in the CDR3. Germline V CDR1 and CDR2: DFQATT, SNEGSKA (reference sequence). CDR3 coding DNA: TGCAGTGCTCGGGACAGGCTCTCACCCCTCCACTTT. It encodes CSARDRLSPLHF.

This clonotype showed up many times. The genes are TRBV7-3 and TRBJ2-1; 13 nucleotides align to TRBD2. The V gene end was trimmed by 6 bases and the J gene end by 6 bases; junction bases not matched to a gene: 8. The CDR3 has 16 amino acids. Germline CDR1 reads SGHTA; CDR2 reads FQGTGA. CDR3 sequence reads: CASSFSTSGRANEQFF. The DNA for the CDR3 is TGTGCCAGCAGTTTTTCTACTAGCGGGAGGGCCAATGAGCAGTTCTTC.

This clonotype has just a few counts. The chain recombines TRBV30 with TRBJ1-5; TRBD1 might be the D (5 bases). CDR3 length equals 15 residues. The germline gives CDR1 GTSNPN, CDR2 SVGIG (reference sequence). V lost 1 base to trimming and J lost 3 bases, with 13 bases between them. The DNA for the CDR3 is TGTGCCTGGAGTGGGGACGAGCGGGTCAATCAGCCCCAGCATTTT. Amino acids: CAWSGDERVNQPQHF.

This clonotype has just a few counts. This sequence may be a read error, since a much larger clone differs from it by one base. V gene TRBV7-9 combines with J gene TRBJ2-5; tentatively, D is TRBD1 (6 bases). The V and J ends lost 1 base and 6 bases respectively, with 9 bases between them. The CDR3 length is 13 residues. Looked up from germline, CDR1 is SEHNR and CDR2 is FQNEAQ (reference sequence). CDR3 loop: CASSLEGEKTQYF. CDR3 coding DNA: TGTGCCAGCAGCTTAGAGGGGGAAAAGACCCAGTACTTC. Complete variable domain (other parts from reference TRBV7-9 and TRBJ2-5): DTGVSQNPRHKITKRGQNVTFRCDPISEHNRLYWYRQTLGQGPEFLTYFQNEAQLEKSRLLSDRFSAERPKGSFSTLEIQRTEQGDSAMYLCASSLEGEKTQYFGPGTRLLVL.

V and J are TRBV9 and TRBJ1-4; possibly TRBD1 for D (5 bases). V was trimmed by 4 bases and J by 4 bases, leaving 17 bases between them. Germline-derived CDR1 and CDR2 are SGDLS and YYNGEE. This CDR3 is 16 amino acids long. CDR3 DNA sequence: TGTGCCAGCAGCCCCGGGACCCGACACAATAATGAAAAACTGTTTTTT. Translating gives CASSPGTRHNNEKLFF.

In this sample, this clonotype turned up a few times. The chain has TRBV20-1 and TRBJ2-6, with D possibly being TRBD1 or TRBD2 (5 bases each). The V and J ends lost 5 bases and 1 base respectively, with 12 bases between them. The CDR3 length is 15 residues. Germline CDR1 is DFQATT and CDR2 is SNEGSKA (reference sequence). DNA for the CDR3: TGCAGTGCTCATGGGACGGGTTCTGGGGCCAACGTCCTGACTTTC. It is translated as CSAHGTGSGANVLTF.

In this sample, this clonotype turned up many times. The rearrangement joins TRBV7-8 to TRBJ1-4, with 7 bases that match TRBD1. The CDR3 loop spans 13 amino acids. Germline values: CDR1 SGHVS, CDR2 FQNEAQ. Trimming cost V 4 bases and J 7 bases; bases outside gene matches: 3. The CDR3 is CASSSGQFEKLFF. As DNA, the CDR3 is TGTGCCAGCAGCTCGGGACAGTTTGAAAAACTGTTTTTT.

This clonotype turned up a few times. This chain uses TRBV4-2 with TRBJ2-3, with D unclear. CDR1 is LGHNA and CDR2 is YNFKEQ in the germline V gene. This CDR3 contains 15 residues. Trimming left V 1 base short and J 6 bases short, with 14 bases between. Here the CDR3 reads CASSQGTADHDTQYF. The CDR3, as DNA: TGTGCCAGCAGCCAAGGGACCGCCGACCATGATACGCAGTATTTT.

A few counts support this clonotype. DNA for the CDR3: TGCGCCAGCAGCCTCTCCGGAGGGGGCTCAGAGACCCAGTACTTC. It is translated as CASSLSGGGSETQYF. The V gene is TRBV5-1, the J gene TRBJ2-5; tentative D call: TRBD1 (7 bases). The CDR3 totals 15 residues. The V end was cut by 4 bases, the J end by 4 bases, with 17 bases between. Germline CDR1 reads SGHRS; CDR2 reads YFSETQ.

This clonotype has a count of ten or more. V and J are TRBV7-2 and TRBJ2-1; no reliable D call. Between the trimmed V and J ends, which lost 3 bases and 8 bases, there was a span of 11 bases. This CDR3 contains 13 residues. Per germline, CDR1 SGHTA and CDR2 FQGNSA. The DNA of the CDR3 is TGTGCCAGCAGCTTTAGGGTTAACGATGAGCAGTTCTTC. Translation gives CASSFRVNDEQFF.

At least ten counts were recorded for this clonotype. The V and J genes are TRBV9 and TRBJ2-7, with a weak D call TRBD2 (5 bases). The CDR3 covers 13 residues. Trimming pared 3 bases from V and 0 bases from J, leaving 7 bases between. Per the germline V gene, CDR1 is SGDLS and CDR2 is YYNGEE. CDR3 sequence: CASSGGLSYEQYF. CDR3 bases: TGTGCCAGCAGCGGCGGGCTCTCCTACGAGCAGTACTTC.

Many counts were recorded for this clonotype. The rearrangement links TRBV3-1 to TRBJ2-7, with TRBD2 identical over 13 bases. CDR1 is LGHDT and CDR2 is YNNKEL in the germline V gene (reference sequence). The J segment lost 2 bases and the V segment lost 3 bases, leaving 1 base of the junction unmatched. The CDR3 runs 15 residues. The CDR3 region is CASSQGLAGTYEQYF. CDR3 sequence (DNA): TGTGCCAGCAGCCAGGGACTAGCGGGGACCTACGAGCAGTACTTC.

This clonotype was seen a few times. This sequence joins TRBV20-1 and TRBJ2-2, with D perhaps TRBD2 (5 bases). CDR3 size: 15 residues. CDR1 and CDR2 from the germline V gene are DFQATT and SNEGSKA (reference sequence). V was trimmed by 6 bases and J by 1 base, leaving 15 bases between them. The CDR3 coding sequence is TGCAGTGCCAGCCGTGGTGAGGGGAACACCGGGGAGCTGTTTTTT. As protein: CSASRGEGNTGELFF.

This clonotype was counted at least ten times. This rearrangement joins TRBV7-2 to TRBJ1-1; D is undetermined. Trimming cost V 5 bases and J 3 bases, with 10 bases left between them. Germline V gene sequence: CDR1 SGHTA, CDR2 FQGNSA. The CDR3 has 13 amino acids. The DNA of the CDR3 is TGTGCCAGCAGCGCCATATTGTACACTGAAGCTTTCTTT. It translates to CASSAILYTEAFF.

This clonotype was recorded many times. The chain links TRBV20-1 to TRBJ2-7; the match to TRBD2 covers 11 bases. This CDR3 spans 14 amino acids. The ends lost 3 bases at V and 3 bases at J; junction bases unmatched: 4. Germline CDR1 is DFQATT and CDR2 is SNEGSKA (reference sequence). CDR3 sequence reads: CSARGGTSGYEQYF. The CDR3 region has the DNA TGCAGTGCTAGGGGCGGGACTAGCGGCTACGAGCAGTACTTC.

This clonotype was observed a few times. The V call is TRBV5-1, the J call TRBJ1-5; 10 bases are shared with TRBD1. CDR3 size: 16 residues. The trim removed 4 bases at V and 5 bases at J, leaving 9 bases unmatched. The germline CDR1 and CDR2 sequences are SGHRS and YFSETQ. The CDR3, as DNA: TGCGCCAGCAGCCTCGACCCCGGGACAGGGGATCAGCCCCAGCATTTT. Translating gives CASSLDPGTGDQPQHF. The full variable domain, its missing parts supplied by reference TRBV5-1 and TRBJ1-5, is KAGVTQTPRYLIKTRGQQVTLSCSPISGHRSVSWYQQTPGQGLQFLFEYFSETQRNKGNFPGRFSGRQFSNSRSEMNVSTLELGDSALYLCASSLDPGTGDQPQHFGDGTRLSIL.

This sequence joins TRBV20-1 and TRBJ1-2; 7 nucleotides agree with TRBD1. The V segment lost 3 bases and the J segment 8 bases; nucleotides outside the gene matches: 9. Germline CDR1 is DFQATT and CDR2 is SNEGSKA (reference sequence). The CDR3 totals 13 residues. The CDR3 here is CSASPQGQRGYTF. Written as DNA, the CDR3 is TGCAGTGCTAGCCCACAGGGGCAACGCGGCTACACCTTC.

The rearrangement links TRBV12-3 or TRBV12-4 to TRBJ1-5; no firm D call. The CDR3 is 16 amino acids. V dropped 5 bases and J dropped 0 bases, with 14 bases sitting between them. Here the CDR3 reads CASSVEGGNSNQPQHF. In DNA form, the CDR3 reads TGTGCCAGCAGTGTCGAGGGTGGCAATAGCAATCAGCCCCAGCATTTT.

This clonotype has ten or more counts. The chain recombines TRBV6-1 with TRBJ2-7; D uncertain. Germline CDR1 reads MNHNS; CDR2 reads SASEGT. This CDR3 comprises 15 residues. V was trimmed by 4 bases and J by 0 bases, leaving 13 bases between them. The CDR3 sequence is CASSAALGSSYEQYF. The CDR3 DNA sequence: TGTGCCAGCAGTGCGGCTCTTGGCAGCTCCTACGAGCAGTACTTC.

This clonotype appeared a few times. This chain links TRBV5-1 with TRBJ2-1; 8 bases are a match to TRBD2. CDR1 and CDR2 from the germline V gene are SGHRS and YFSETQ. This CDR3 contains 16 residues. V was clipped by 1 base and J by 3 bases; unmatched bases: 6. The CDR3: CASSLTSGSYYNEQFF. DNA of the CDR3: TGCGCCAGCAGCTTGACGAGCGGGAGTTACTACAATGAGCAGTTCTTC.